Each of the 2 T cell receptor beta chains below was sequenced from the same sample in a study of cytomegalovirus exposure and HLA in healthy donors. Primers: 60 Vbeta forward and 13 Jbeta reverse. Sequenced by immunoSEQ multiplex PCR; TCRdb stores in-frame clones only, minus some. The repertoire holds about 170,000 clones, with under 90% as singletons. The sequenced sample consisted of PBMCs. The source is a male donor in good health and CMV-seronegative.

This chain uses TRBV6-5 with TRBJ2-7; the D is unclear. Germline V lookup: CDR1 MNHEY, CDR2 SVGAGI. The CDR3 has 12 amino acids. The V gene lost 6 bases and the J gene lost 3 bases, with 9 bases spanning the gap. CDR3 bases: TGTGCCAGCAGGCCTGACAACTACGAGCAGTACTTC. It encodes CASRPDNYEQYF.

V usage is TRBV7-2 and J usage is TRBJ1-1; D is possibly TRBD1 (6 bases). Germline CDR1 and CDR2: SGHTA and FQGNSA. V dropped 5 bases and J dropped 0 bases, with 16 bases sitting between them. This CDR3 has 16 residues. The DNA of the CDR3 is TGTGCCAGCAGCAAACAGGGTTGGCTGGTGAACACTGAAGCTTTCTTT. The encoded protein is CASSKQGWLVNTEAFF. Supplemented by reference TRBV7-2 and TRBJ1-1, the full variable domain reads GAGVSQSPSNKVTEKGKDVELRCDPISGHTALYWYRQSLGQGLEFLIYFQGNSAPDKSGLPSDRFSAERTGGSVSTLTIQRTQQEDSAVYLCASSKQGWLVNTEAFFGQGTRLTVV.